Listed here are 30 T cell receptor beta chains from one sample, sequenced in a study of blood T cell repertoires in COVID-19. Here immunoSEQ multiplex PCR was the method, and the copy in TCRdb shows in-frame clones only, minus some. The sample lists about 80,000 clones, roughly 76% occurring once. Sequenced input: peripheral blood. All receptors derive from a man between 65 and 85 years old with active or convalescent COVID-19.

This clone has more than one count but fewer than ten. The chain recombines TRBV10-1 with TRBJ2-7, with D perhaps matching TRBD1 (5 bases). The V gene's germline CDR1 is WNHNN and CDR2 SYGVQD (reference sequence). V was pared by 2 bases and J by 0 bases, with 8 bases between. The CDR3 has 14 amino acids. The CDR3 loop reads CASSEMGPSYEQYF. CDR3 DNA sequence: TGCGCCAGCAGTGAGATGGGGCCCTCCTACGAGCAGTACTTC.

The genes are TRBV28 and TRBJ1-4; no definite D call. Germline V gene data show CDR1 as MDHEN and CDR2 as SYDVKM. V shed 5 bases and J shed 8 bases, with 15 bases lying between them. The CDR3 is made up of 14 amino acids. CDR3 in amino acids: CASSRPNRGEKLFF. The CDR3, as DNA: TGTGCCAGCAGTCGGCCAAACCGCGGCGAAAAACTGTTTTTT.

This clone has more than one count but fewer than ten. The V gene is TRBV6-5, the J gene TRBJ1-1; D not resolved. Trimming took 6 bases from V and 0 from J, leaving 8 bases between them. The CDR3 spans 13 residues. The germline gives CDR1 MNHEY, CDR2 SVGAGI. The CDR3 protein is CASRENMNTEAFF. Written as DNA, the CDR3 is TGTGCCAGCAGAGAGAATATGAACACTGAAGCTTTCTTT.

The V and J genes are TRBV9 and TRBJ2-1; D remains ambiguous. The germline V and J ends were trimmed by 4 bases and 9 bases, with 8 bases remaining between them. This CDR3 has 11 amino acids. CDR1 and CDR2 (germline): SGDLS, YYNGEE. The CDR3 here is CASSTPGEQFF. DNA for the CDR3: TGTGCCAGCAGCACCCCCGGTGAGCAGTTCTTC.

This clone occurred once. The gene calls are TRBV7-9 and TRBJ1-6, with a possible D match to TRBD1 (5 bases). The CDR3 consists of 14 residues. Trimming removed 1 base from V and 10 bases from J, with 11 bases in between. Germline V gene data show CDR1 as SEHNR and CDR2 as FQNEAQ (reference sequence). This CDR3 reads CASSLEEGRSPLHF. CDR3 sequence (DNA): TGTGCCAGCAGCTTAGAGGAGGGGAGGTCACCCCTCCACTTT.

This clone was detected only once. The V and J genes are TRBV7-6 and TRBJ1-2; 7 nucleotides align to TRBD1. V lost 3 bases and J lost 3; bases outside the gene matches: 7. CDR1 is SGHVS and CDR2 is FNYEAQ in the germline V gene. The CDR3 spans 15 residues. For the CDR3, the DNA is TGTGCCAGCAGCTTTGATCAACAGGGGCACTATGGCTACACCTTC. This encodes CASSFDQQGHYGYTF.

The rearrangement links TRBV2 to TRBJ2-6; TRBD1 is a possible D gene (6 bases). V dropped 7 bases and J dropped 2 bases, with 12 bases sitting between them. From germline, CDR1 is SNHLY and CDR2 FYNNEI. The CDR3 is made up of 15 amino acids. For the CDR3, the DNA is TGTGCCAGCAAGGTAGAGGGGGCTGGGGCCAACGTCCTGACTTTC. It encodes CASKVEGAGANVLTF.

This clone has a handful of counts. The genes are TRBV28 and TRBJ1-5; D call uncertain. The ends were cut back, 3 bases at V and 3 bases at J, with 9 bases in the middle. This CDR3 region has 14 residues. CDR1 and CDR2 (germline): MDHEN, SYDVKM. CDR3 region: CASSLGSSNQPQHF. The CDR3 DNA reads as TGTGCCAGCAGTTTGGGGAGTTCCAATCAGCCCCAGCATTTT.

This clone has a handful of counts. This chain joins TRBV28 and TRBJ1-3; possible D gene TRBD1, 6 bases. Germline-derived CDR1 and CDR2 are MDHEN and SYDVKM. The CDR3 is 14 residues long. Trimming took off 6 bases at V and 8 bases at J, with 17 bases between the two ends. The CDR3 DNA reads as TGTGCCAGCAGCGCCTTACAGGGTCGGGACACCATATATTTT. Protein product: CASSALQGRDTIYF.

Only a few counts were recorded for this clone. The chain employs TRBV19 and TRBJ1-2; TRBD1 aligns across 9 bases. CDR1 is LNHDA and CDR2 is SQIVND in the germline V gene (reference sequence). J was trimmed by 5 bases and V by 10 bases; bases with no gene match: 5. This CDR3 has 12 residues. The CDR3 region is CATRGQGYGYTF. CDR3 nucleotides: TGTGCCACTCGGGGACAGGGTTATGGCTACACCTTC.

This clone showed up just once. This chain uses TRBV5-4 with TRBJ2-3; D may be TRBD1 (6 bases). Germline V lookup: CDR1 SGHNT, CDR2 YYREEE (reference sequence). The CDR3 runs to 16 residues. Trimming left V 2 bases short and J 0 bases short, with 13 bases between. The CDR3 DNA is TGTGCCAGCAGCTTTCCCCAGACAGGAAGCACAGATACGCAGTATTTT. Protein product: CASSFPQTGSTDTQYF. Full variable domain (remainder filled in from reference TRBV5-4 and TRBJ2-3): ETGVTQSPTHLIKTRGQQVTLRCSSQSGHNTVSWYQQALGQGPQFIFQYYREEENGRGNFPPRFSGLQFPNYSSELNVNALELDDSALYLCASSFPQTGSTDTQYFGPGTRLTVL.

This chain links TRBV3-1 (or the pseudogene TRBV3-2) with TRBJ2-7; 11 bases match TRBD1. The germline V gene encodes CDR1 LGHDT and CDR2 YNNKEL (reference sequence). The CDR3 is made up of 14 amino acids. The V segment lost 8 bases and the J segment 7 bases; nucleotides outside the gene matches: 10. Here the CDR3 reads CASSSGTGGREQYF. Written as DNA, the CDR3 is TGTGCCAGCTCTTCCGGGACAGGGGGTAGGGAGCAGTACTTC.

The genes are TRBV11-2 and TRBJ1-1, with no clear D. V lost 6 bases and J 1 base, leaving 9 bases between the germline ends. Germline V gene data show CDR1 as SGHAT and CDR2 as FQNNGV. The CDR3 covers 13 residues. The CDR3 spells CASSYGGNTEAFF. The CDR3, as DNA: TGTGCCAGCAGTTATGGCGGGAACACTGAAGCTTTCTTT.

This chain uses TRBV3-1 (or the pseudogene TRBV3-2) with TRBJ2-3; 15 bases agree with TRBD2. The CDR3 contains 20 residues. Germline loops: CDR1 LGHDT, CDR2 YNNKEL (reference sequence). The trim removed 0 bases at V and 0 bases at J, leaving 7 bases unmatched. Here the CDR3 DNA reads TGTGCCAGCAGCCAAGATCCCCCCGGACTAGCGGGGGGGAGCACAGATACGCAGTATTTT. Translating it yields CASSQDPPGLAGGSTDTQYF.

The V gene is TRBV2, the J gene TRBJ1-6; TRBD1 might be the D (6 bases). CDR3 length: 13 residues. The V end lost 8 bases, the J end lost 9 bases, and 14 bases lay between the germline ends. The germline gives CDR1 SNHLY, CDR2 FYNNEI. CDR3 DNA sequence: TGTGCCAGCCAGCCAGGGGCGGCTTCACCCCTCCACTTT. This encodes CASQPGAASPLHF. The full variable domain, completed using reference TRBV2 and TRBJ1-6, is EPEVTQTPSHQVTQMGQEVILRCVPISNHLYFYWYRQILGQKVEFLVSFYNNEISEKSEIFDDQFSVERPDGSNFTLKIRSTKLEDSAMYFCASQPGAASPLHFGNGTRLTVT.

V gene TRBV5-1 combines with J gene TRBJ1-1; the D gene is possibly TRBD1 (5 bases). The CDR3 is 14 residues long. CDR1 SGHRS and CDR2 YFSETQ come from the germline V gene. V was shortened by 5 bases and J by 1 base, with 12 bases between the two germline ends. The CDR3 DNA sequence: TGCGCCAGCAGTCGGGAGGGGTGGAACACTGAAGCTTTCTTT. Encoded protein: CASSREGWNTEAFF.

This clone was seen a few times. This CDR3 is CASRGQGRETQYF. The CDR3 DNA sequence: TGTGCCAGCCGTGGTCAGGGGAGAGAGACCCAGTACTTC. The rearrangement joins TRBV2 to TRBJ2-5; maybe TRBD1 (6 bases). Germline lookup yields CDR1 SNHLY and CDR2 FYNNEI. V dropped 8 bases and J dropped 4 bases, with 14 bases sitting between them. This CDR3 has 13 amino acids.

The chain combines TRBV5-1 with TRBJ1-4; 7 bases fit TRBD1. V shed 4 bases, J shed 3 bases, and the junction held 3 bases outside the gene matches. Germline CDR1 and CDR2: SGHRS and YFSETQ. This CDR3 has 14 residues. The CDR3 DNA is TGCGCCAGCAGCCTCGACAGGGCTAATGAAAAACTGTTTTTT. Residues: CASSLDRANEKLFF.

The chain carries TRBV4-2 and TRBJ1-6; 7 bases line up with TRBD1. J was trimmed by 9 bases and V by 0 bases; bases with no gene match: 5. CDR1 and CDR2 (germline): LGHNA, YNFKEQ. This CDR3 is built from 15 residues. The CDR3 region is CASSQDDRESSPLHF. The CDR3 coding sequence is TGTGCCAGCAGCCAAGACGACAGGGAGAGTTCACCCCTCCACTTT.

The CDR3 DNA reads TGCGCCAGCAGTTTGGGGGGGGTTAACACTGAAGCTTTCTTT. It encodes CASSLGGVNTEAFF. The gene calls are TRBV10-1 and TRBJ1-1; tentative D call: TRBD1 (5 bases). The CDR3 sequence is 14 residues long. The germline V and J ends were trimmed by 5 bases and 2 bases, with 12 bases remaining between them. Germline V lookup: CDR1 WNHNN, CDR2 SYGVQD (reference sequence).

CDR3 nucleotides: TGTGCCAGCAGCTTACTAGCGAACACCGGGGAGCTGTTTTTT. Translating it yields CASSLLANTGELFF. The J gene is TRBJ2-2, the V gene TRBV7-9; D is ambiguous. The germline gives CDR1 SEHNR, CDR2 FQNEAQ (reference sequence). V was clipped by 2 bases and J by 0 bases, with 4 bases between them. The CDR3 sequence is 14 residues long.

This clone was counted a single time. The chain carries TRBV4-2 and TRBJ1-1, with D tentatively TRBD1 (5 bases). The V gene lost 4 bases and the J gene lost 1 base, with 10 bases spanning the gap. The CDR3 has 14 amino acids. Germline V CDR1 and CDR2: LGHNA, YNFKEQ. This chain's CDR3 is CASSREGQNTEAFF. CDR3 in DNA: TGTGCCAGCAGCCGAGAAGGACAGAACACTGAAGCTTTCTTT.

The V call is TRBV3-1 (or the pseudogene TRBV3-2), the J call TRBJ2-7; weak D call: TRBD2 (5 bases). CDR3 length equals 13 residues. The V end lost 0 bases, the J end lost 11 bases, and 14 bases lay between the germline ends. Germline lookup yields CDR1 LGHDT and CDR2 YNNKEL (reference sequence). In DNA, the CDR3 is TGTGCCAGCAGCCAAGACGGGGTAATGGGCGAGTACTTC. Its protein product is CASSQDGVMGEYF.

The rearrangement links TRBV6-5 to TRBJ2-3, with 9 nucleotides matching TRBD2. CDR3 length: 16 amino acids. With 1 base clipped from V and 1 base from J, the junction kept 3 bases outside the gene matches. Looked up from germline, CDR1 is MNHEY and CDR2 is SVGAGI. The CDR3 protein is CASSYLAGAGTDTQYF. CDR3 DNA sequence: TGTGCCAGCAGTTACTTAGCGGGGGCCGGCACAGATACGCAGTATTTT.

This clone was counted only a few times. This sequence joins TRBV18 and TRBJ1-3; D is perhaps TRBD1 (6 bases). Germline lookup yields CDR1 KGHSH and CDR2 LQKENI. The V gene lost 6 bases and the J gene lost 3 bases, with 18 bases spanning the gap. This CDR3 has 16 amino acids. CDR3 DNA: TGTGCCAGCTCGTCAGGGGCCCGGACGGTTGGAAACACCATATATTTT. Its protein is CASSSGARTVGNTIYF.

The rearrangement joins TRBV5-1 to TRBJ1-6; TRBD1 matches at 8 bases. The CDR3 spans 18 residues. Germline V gives CDR1 SGHRS, CDR2 YFSETQ. V gave up 0 bases and J gave up 3 bases; unmatched junction bases: 8. CDR3 bases: TGCGCCAGCAGCTTGGGGGGGACAGGACTCATCTATAATTCACCCCTCCACTTT. Encoded protein: CASSLGGTGLIYNSPLHF.

This chain uses TRBV10-3 with TRBJ1-5; 7 bases line up with TRBD1. With V trimmed by 3 bases and J by 4 bases, 6 bases remained unmatched. The CDR3 is made up of 15 amino acids. CDR1 and CDR2 from the germline V gene are ENHRY and SYGVKD. In nucleotides, the CDR3 is TGTGCCATCAGTGAAGGGGGCCCGGGGAATCAGCCCCAGCATTTT. Amino acid sequence: CAISEGGPGNQPQHF.

The V and J genes are TRBV30 and TRBJ1-2; the D is unclear. The V end lost 2 bases, the J end lost 4 bases, and 8 bases lay between the germline ends. The CDR3 totals 12 residues. The germline V gene encodes CDR1 GTSNPN and CDR2 SVGIG (reference sequence). The CDR3 spells CAWSTRIYGYTF. CDR3 bases: TGTGCCTGGAGTACAAGAATCTATGGCTACACCTTC.

J is TRBJ2-5 and V is TRBV2; possible D gene TRBD1, 6 bases. From germline, CDR1 is SNHLY and CDR2 FYNNEI. CDR3 length equals 13 residues. V lost 6 bases, J lost 4 bases, and 12 bases lay in between. CDR3 nucleotide sequence: TGTGCCAGCAGCCTACAGGGTAGAGAGACCCAGTACTTC. The encoded protein is CASSLQGRETQYF.

The rearrangement links TRBV5-1 to TRBJ1-1, with a weak D call TRBD1 (6 bases). There are 14 residues in the CDR3. Per germline, CDR1 SGHRS and CDR2 YFSETQ. The V gene lost 0 bases and the J gene lost 4 bases, with 10 bases spanning the gap. The DNA for the CDR3 is TGCGCCAGCAGCTTGGGAGGGGGTACCACTGAAGCTTTCTTT. Its translation is CASSLGGGTTEAFF.